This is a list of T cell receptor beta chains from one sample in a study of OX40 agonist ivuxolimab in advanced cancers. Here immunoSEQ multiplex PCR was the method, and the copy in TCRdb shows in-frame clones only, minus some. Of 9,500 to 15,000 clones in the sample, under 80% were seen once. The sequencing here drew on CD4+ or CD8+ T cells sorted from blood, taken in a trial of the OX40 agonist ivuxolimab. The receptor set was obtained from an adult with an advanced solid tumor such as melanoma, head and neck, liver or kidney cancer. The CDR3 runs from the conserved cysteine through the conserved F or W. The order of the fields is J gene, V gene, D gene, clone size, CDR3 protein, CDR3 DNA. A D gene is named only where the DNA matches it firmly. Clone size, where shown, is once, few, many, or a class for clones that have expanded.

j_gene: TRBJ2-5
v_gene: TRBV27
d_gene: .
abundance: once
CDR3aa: CASAPEGLSGTQYF
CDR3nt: TGTGCCAGCGCCCCGGAGGGCCTAAGCGGGACCCAGTACTTC

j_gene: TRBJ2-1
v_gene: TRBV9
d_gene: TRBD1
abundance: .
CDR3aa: CASSGDRENEQFF
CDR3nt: TGTGCCAGCAGCGGAGACAGGGAAAATGAGCAGTTCTTC

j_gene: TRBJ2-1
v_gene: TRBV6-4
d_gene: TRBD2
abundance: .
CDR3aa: CASSDSTSGSLYNEQFF
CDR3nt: TGTGCCAGCAGTGACTCAACTAGCGGGAGTTTGTACAATGAGCAGTTCTTC

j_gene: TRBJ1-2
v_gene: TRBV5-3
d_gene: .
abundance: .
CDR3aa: CASSLRAEDNYGYTF
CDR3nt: TGTGCCAGCAGCTTGCGGGCGGAGGACAACTATGGCTACACCTTC

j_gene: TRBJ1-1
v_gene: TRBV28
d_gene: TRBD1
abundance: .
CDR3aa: CASSLTGMDTEAFF
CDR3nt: TGTGCCAGCAGCTTGACAGGGATGGACACTGAAGCTTTCTTT

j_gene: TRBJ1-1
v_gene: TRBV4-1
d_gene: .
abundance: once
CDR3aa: CASSQAQVNTEAFF
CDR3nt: TGCGCCAGCAGCCAAGCTCAGGTGAACACTGAAGCTTTCTTT

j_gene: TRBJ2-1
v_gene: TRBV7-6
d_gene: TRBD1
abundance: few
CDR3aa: CASSPGQATYNEQFF
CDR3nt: TGTGCCAGCAGCCCGGGACAGGCTACCTACAATGAGCAGTTCTTC

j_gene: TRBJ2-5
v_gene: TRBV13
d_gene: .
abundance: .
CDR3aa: CASSLQETQYF
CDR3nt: TGTGCCAGCAGCTTACAAGAGACCCAGTACTTC

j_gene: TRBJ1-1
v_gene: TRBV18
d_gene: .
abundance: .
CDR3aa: CASSLRVGVWFYTEAFF
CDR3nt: TGTGCCAGCTCACTCCGGGTGGGAGTTTGGTTTTACACTGAAGCTTTCTTT

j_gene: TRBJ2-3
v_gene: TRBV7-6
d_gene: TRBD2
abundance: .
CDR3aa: CASSLSLAGGLSYTDTQYF
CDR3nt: TGTGCCAGCAGCTTAAGTCTAGCGGGGGGCCTTTCCTACACAGATACGCAGTATTTT

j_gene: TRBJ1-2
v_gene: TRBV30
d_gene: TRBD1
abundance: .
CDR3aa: CAWSAGTGEKGYTF
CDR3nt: TGTGCCTGGAGTGCCGGGACAGGGGAAAAAGGCTACACCTTC

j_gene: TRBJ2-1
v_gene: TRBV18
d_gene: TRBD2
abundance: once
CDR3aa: CASSHTSGRSSYNEQFF
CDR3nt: TGTGCCAGCTCACACACTAGCGGGAGGAGCTCCTACAATGAGCAGTTCTTC

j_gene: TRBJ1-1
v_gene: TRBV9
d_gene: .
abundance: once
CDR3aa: CASSVNVGFGGVTNTEAFF
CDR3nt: TGTGCCAGCAGCGTAAATGTGGGGTTTGGAGGGGTCACCAACACTGAAGCTTTCTTT

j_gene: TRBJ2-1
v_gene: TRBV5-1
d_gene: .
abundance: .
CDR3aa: CASSGLGSGAYNEQFF
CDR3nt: TGCGCCAGCAGTGGCTTAGGTAGCGGAGCCTACAATGAGCAGTTCTTC

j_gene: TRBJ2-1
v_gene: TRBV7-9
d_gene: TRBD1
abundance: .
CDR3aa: CASSPSTGGIYNEQFF
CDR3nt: TGTGCCAGCAGCCCCTCGACAGGGGGCATCTACAATGAGCAGTTCTTC

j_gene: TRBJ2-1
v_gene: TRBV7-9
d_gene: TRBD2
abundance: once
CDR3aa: CASSLVRGTSGKYEQFF
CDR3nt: TGTGCCAGCAGCTTAGTGCGCGGGACTAGCGGGAAGTATGAGCAGTTCTTC

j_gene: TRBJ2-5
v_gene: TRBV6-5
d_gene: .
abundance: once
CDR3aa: CASSSQWGSQETQYF
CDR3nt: TGTGCCAGCAGTTCCCAATGGGGAAGCCAAGAGACCCAGTACTTC

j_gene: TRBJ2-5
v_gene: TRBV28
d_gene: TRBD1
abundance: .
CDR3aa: CASSLTDRGLQETQYF
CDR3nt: TGTGCCAGCAGTCTTACGGACAGGGGGTTGCAAGAGACCCAGTACTTC

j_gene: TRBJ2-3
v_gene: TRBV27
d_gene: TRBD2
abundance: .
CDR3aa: CASSGTSGRGTDTQYF
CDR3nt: TGTGCCAGCAGTGGGACTAGCGGGAGGGGCACAGATACGCAGTATTTT

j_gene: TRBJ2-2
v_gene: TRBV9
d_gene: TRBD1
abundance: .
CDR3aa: CASTQTGGNTGELFF
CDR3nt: TGTGCCAGCACCCAAACAGGGGGGAACACCGGGGAGCTGTTTTTT

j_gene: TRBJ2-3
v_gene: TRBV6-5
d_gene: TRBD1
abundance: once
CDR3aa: CASSTGDYTDTQYF
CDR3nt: TGTGCCAGCAGTACAGGGGATTACACAGATACGCAGTATTTT

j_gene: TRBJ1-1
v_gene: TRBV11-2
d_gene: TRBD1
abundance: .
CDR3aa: CASSSLDRPEAFF
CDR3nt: TGTGCCAGCAGCTCTTTGGACAGGCCTGAAGCTTTCTTT

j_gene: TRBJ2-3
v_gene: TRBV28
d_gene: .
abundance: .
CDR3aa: CASSKIPGLGTDTQYF
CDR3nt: TGTGCCAGCAGTAAAATACCGGGCCTGGGCACAGATACGCAGTATTTT

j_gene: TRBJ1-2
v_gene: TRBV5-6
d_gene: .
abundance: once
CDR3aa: CASSRGGVSATF
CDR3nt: TGTGCCAGCTCCCGCGGTGGGGTATCTGCCACCTTC

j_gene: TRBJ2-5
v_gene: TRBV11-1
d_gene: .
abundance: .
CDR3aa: CASSLFGGTEQETQYF
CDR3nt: TGTGCCAGCAGCTTATTCGGTGGGACTGAACAAGAGACCCAGTACTTC

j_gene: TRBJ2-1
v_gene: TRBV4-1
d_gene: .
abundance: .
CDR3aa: CASSQEDFYNEQFF
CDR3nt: TGCGCCAGCAGCCAAGAGGATTTCTACAATGAGCAGTTCTTC

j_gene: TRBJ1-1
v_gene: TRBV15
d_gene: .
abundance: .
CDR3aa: CATSRGEGWNTEAFF
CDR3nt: TGTGCCACCAGCAGGGGGGAGGGATGGAACACTGAAGCTTTCTTT

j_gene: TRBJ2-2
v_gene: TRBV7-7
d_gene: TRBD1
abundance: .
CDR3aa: CASSPGTGSNTGELFF
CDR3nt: TGTGCTAGCAGCCCTGGGACAGGGTCGAACACCGGGGAGCTGTTTTTT

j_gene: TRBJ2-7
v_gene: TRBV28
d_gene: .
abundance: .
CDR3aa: CASSLSYNYEQYF
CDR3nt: TGTGCCAGCAGTTTATCCTATAACTACGAGCAGTACTTC